This is a list of T cell receptor beta chains from one sample in a study of Ad26.COV2.S vaccination and SARS-CoV-2 variants. The method was immunoSEQ multiplex PCR; TCRdb's version includes in-frame clones alone and lacks a portion of them. The sample records around 310,000 clones, around 90% being singletons. This specimen consisted of peripheral blood, obtained in a trial of Ad26.COV2.S vaccine versus placebo. The receptors shown here come from a person aged 18 to 59 who received the Ad26.COV2.S COVID-19 vaccine or a placebo. Both conserved end residues are part of each CDR3. Fields, in order: V gene, J gene, clone size, CDR3 length, CDR3 protein. The size field is filled for only some rows; it gives once, few, many or a size class.

v_gene: TRBV4-3
j_gene: TRBJ2-1
abundance: NA
len: 17
CDR3aa: CASSQDVAGGIYNEQFF

v_gene: TRBV24-1
j_gene: TRBJ2-5
abundance: NA
len: 14
CDR3aa: CATSDLWRPETQYF

v_gene: TRBV30
j_gene: TRBJ1-2
abundance: NA
len: 14
CDR3aa: CASRTGMPSNVYTF

v_gene: TRBV4-3
j_gene: TRBJ1-5
abundance: NA
len: 14
CDR3aa: CASSQGRRVQPQHF

v_gene: TRBV19
j_gene: TRBJ1-5
abundance: NA
len: 15
CDR3aa: CASSIVENSNQPQHF

v_gene: TRBV29-1
j_gene: TRBJ1-2
abundance: NA
len: 13
CDR3aa: CSVVGQPDYGYTF

v_gene: TRBV21-1
j_gene: TRBJ2-7
abundance: NA
len: 12
CDR3aa: CARDWREDEQYF

v_gene: TRBV19
j_gene: TRBJ1-1
abundance: NA
len: 17
CDR3aa: CASSLGTVGGVNTEAFF

v_gene: TRBV5-1
j_gene: TRBJ1-1
abundance: once
len: 15
CDR3aa: CASSSGTGVSYEAFF

v_gene: TRBV9
j_gene: TRBJ1-1
abundance: NA
len: 14
CDR3aa: CASSVVSGGAEAFF

v_gene: TRBV29-1
j_gene: TRBJ1-2
abundance: NA
len: 13
CDR3aa: CSAKAGDSDGYTF

v_gene: TRBV18
j_gene: TRBJ1-5
abundance: NA
len: 17
CDR3aa: CASSPLGRPYGNQPQHF

v_gene: TRBV3-1/TRBV3-2
j_gene: TRBJ1-3
abundance: NA
len: 18
CDR3aa: CASSQASTGISSGNTIYF

v_gene: TRBV7-9
j_gene: TRBJ2-2
abundance: once
len: 14
CDR3aa: CASSLDTHPGELFF

v_gene: TRBV28
j_gene: TRBJ1-1
abundance: NA
len: 13
CDR3aa: CASHRSPNTEAFF

v_gene: TRBV10-3
j_gene: TRBJ2-3
abundance: NA
len: 13
CDR3aa: CAISESSTDTQYF

v_gene: TRBV19
j_gene: TRBJ2-2
abundance: few
len: 18
CDR3aa: CASSIRSGQGANTGELFF

v_gene: TRBV16
j_gene: TRBJ1-1
abundance: NA
len: 13
CDR3aa: CASSRTANTEAFF

v_gene: TRBV10-3
j_gene: TRBJ1-1
abundance: NA
len: 14
CDR3aa: CAISEKRKNTEAFF

v_gene: TRBV19
j_gene: TRBJ2-7
abundance: once
len: 14
CDR3aa: CASRRTPNSYEQYF

v_gene: TRBV19
j_gene: TRBJ1-1
abundance: NA
len: 14
CDR3aa: CASSIGTGVTEAFF

v_gene: TRBV3-1/TRBV3-2
j_gene: TRBJ2-3
abundance: NA
len: 18
CDR3aa: CASSQASGGPVSTDTQYF

v_gene: TRBV9
j_gene: TRBJ2-3
abundance: once
len: 19
CDR3aa: CASSVEELPSGGGTDTQYF